The entry below describes one T cell receptor beta chain. Its target is not known. The CDR3 covers 15 residues. CDR1 MNHNS and CDR2 SASEGT come from the germline V gene. V was pared by 2 bases and J by 1 base, with 11 bases between. The treatment denotes: roughly 18 received Ad26.COV2.S at low or high dose, single or two shots; roughly 5 received placebo; per-sample allocation not given. The investigators took samples on day 63 after the first vaccine or placebo injection. A Boston donor was an adult aged 18-55 years. The source of the sample is a study of Ad26.COV2.S vaccination and SARS-CoV-2 variants. Study-wide results and caveats: TCR breadth and depth analyses may have underestimated total T cell responses. Spike-specific CD8+ and CD4+ T cell responses reportedly showed substantial breadth after vaccination.

Sequenced by immunoSEQ multiplex PCR; TCRdb stores in-frame clones only, minus some. The profile shows fewer than 500,000 clones, roughly 91% of them singletons. This sequence was found in a person aged 18 to 65 who received the Ad26.COV2.S COVID-19 vaccine or a placebo. The starting material was peripheral blood, obtained in a trial of Ad26.COV2.S vaccine versus placebo. This chain connects TRBV6-1 to TRBJ1-1, with no clear D. The CDR3 loop reads CASSELLKSNTEAFF. CDR3 DNA sequence: TGTGCCAGCAGTGAACTGTTAAAGTCGAACACTGAAGCTTTCTTT.